This TCR beta chain is from a study of radiation and T cells in renal cell carcinoma (TCRdb year 2020). The study in broad terms: Samples came from a clinical trial, in which primary renal cell carcinomas received 15 Gy stereotactic body radiation therapy followed by nephrectomy 4 weeks later. In the approximately 49 samples combined, some 4 million unique CDR3 nucleotide sequences were found, encoding 2 million to 3 million unique CDR3 amino acid sequences. TCR beta sequencing covered 50 to 55 samples in total, comprising some 26 tumors and around 27 peripheral blood samples.

Following the manufacturer's recommendations, the immunoSEQ kit was used to generate TCR beta libraries from genomic DNA. To prepare the libraries, a first multiplex PCR with proprietary primers was run, followed by a second PCR that added unique barcodes, and a bead cleanup was done after each round. A kit-provided positive control reaction and a negative control reaction were included in every sample batch. The final libraries were assessed on an Agilent 4200 TapeStation D1000 ScreenTape, pooled by volume, and quantified by qPCR. An Illumina NextSeq500 fitted with a MidOutput 150-cycle cartridge performed the sequencing, running 156 Read1 cycles and 15 Index1 cycles with the kit's custom primers. The pooled library was loaded at roughly 1 pM, and around 22% PhiX control was spiked in. On the study's bioinformatics: Vendor-processed data were analyzed in R, and a clonotype was defined as all T cells sharing the same CDR3 nucleotide sequence. For clone abundance analyses, frequencies were normalized to the 10,000 most abundant clones in each sample. Before analysis, public T cell clones were removed, and these numbered fewer than six per sample on average. A difference in abundance of at least 32-fold between compartments was used to define tumor-enriched and baseline blood-enriched clonotypes. A beta-binomial differential abundance model was used to identify clonotypes that expanded or contracted between blood time points. The Baroni-Urbani and Buser coefficient was used to measure tumor-blood repertoire similarity, and groups were compared with two-tailed Wilcoxon tests in R. This is the immuneACCESS table as TCRdb keeps it, with only in-frame sequences that have V and J called. A part of the clones is gone; compared with another copy, unresolved V genes explain less than half, and the rest is unexplained. V, J and clone size reflect that table, while D and trimming were determined from the DNA. The sample has around 130,000 clones on record, around nine tenths of them singletons. 5.5% to 6.5% of the sample goes to the ten largest clones.

Note on this clone: Its antigen remains unidentified. Base quality data are lacking; no much larger clone is found one base away.

The time point label for this specimen denotes: blood 2 weeks post-SBRT. The treatment or condition label corresponds to: 15 Gy SBRT to primary tumor, nephrectomy 4 weeks later. To follow tumor-enriched clonotypes, peripheral blood was collected serially from radiation-treated patients at baseline and again at 2 weeks and 4 weeks after SBRT. All patients had renal cell carcinoma with clear cell pathology. Genomic DNA for TCR sequencing was prepared using the QIAamp DNA Blood Mini Kit (Qiagen). Samples were included in the analyses only if all quality control checks were passed. Overall study outcomes, separate from this receptor: Changes in the blood repertoire were not tracked past 4 weeks after treatment. Because pretreatment tumor biopsies were not available, the baseline intratumoral presence of clonotypes could not be determined. The single-armed trial design could not address effects of radiation dose or scheduling on the TCR repertoire. In blood, the top tumor clonotypes increased from baseline to 2 weeks after radiation and then shrank by 4 weeks, which suggests a temporary expansion of tumor-resident clones.

The CDR3 measures 14 amino acids from cysteine to phenylalanine. Only the CDR3 portion is preserved as DNA: 42 bases, with reading frame beginning at the first base. Based on the germline V gene, the CDR1 and CDR2 sequences are SGDLS and YYNGEE. The junction shows trimming of 4 bases on V and 5 bases on J, plus 12 bases between the germline ends. Sequences were derived from blood, sampled from a patient whose treatment included radiotherapy and nephrectomy. The rearrangement combines TRBV9 with TRBJ2-2; TRBD2 might be the D gene, on 6 matching bases. The receptor was isolated from a woman aged 70 to 79 with renal cell carcinoma. The bases read TGTGCCAGCAGCCTATTAGCGGAAACCGGGGAGCTGTTTTTT. Translation gives CASSLLAETGELFF.